The 12 T cell receptor beta chains given below trace back to one sample, sequenced in a study of T-cell memory formation after mild COVID-19. TCRdb recomputed calls from the 5' RACE reads with MiXCR, one row per CDR3 protein. Of hundreds of thousands of distinct CDR3 sequences in the sample, about 18% were seen once. Sequencing used PBMCs or a T cell subset sorted from them (not recorded which). The receptors stem from an adult woman who had mild COVID-19 (a few samples of this study predate the infection). Cell type and time point are not known.

This clonotype was seen more than once but under ten times. The chain links TRBV7-9 to TRBJ2-1; TRBD2 agrees at 9 bases. CDR1 is SEHNR, CDR2 FQNEAQ, per germline (reference sequence). The V segment lost 6 bases and the J segment 1 base; nucleotides outside the gene matches: 10. There are 17 residues in the CDR3. Written as DNA, the CDR3 is TGTGCCAGCAGTCGGCTCCTTAGCGGGGGTTCCTACAATGAGCAGTTCTTC. Residues: CASSRLLSGGSYNEQFF.

The chain joins TRBV12-3 or TRBV12-4 to TRBJ1-3, with D possibly matching TRBD1 (5 bases). V was cut by 2 bases and J by 0 bases, with 11 bases left in between. The CDR3 length is 16 residues. This CDR3 is CASSLQGTHSGNTIYF. The CDR3 nucleotides read TGTGCCAGCAGTTTACAGGGAACTCACTCTGGAAACACCATATATTTT.

This clonotype showed up just a few times. The CDR3 region is CASSQGIDFANTGELFF. In nucleotides, the CDR3 is TGTGCCAGCAGCCAAGGAATAGACTTTGCGAACACCGGGGAGCTGTTTTTT. J is TRBJ2-2 and V is TRBV4-2; D is undetermined. The V end was cut by 1 base, the J end by 0 bases, with 12 bases between. The CDR3 has 17 amino acids. Per the germline V gene, CDR1 is LGHNA and CDR2 is YNFKEQ.

The chain employs TRBV4-1 and TRBJ1-6, with D uncertain. Germline lookup yields CDR1 MGHRA and CDR2 YSYEKL. CDR3 length: 15 residues. V gave up 0 bases and J gave up 8 bases, with 11 bases separating them. The CDR3 DNA reads TGCGCCAGCAGCCAAGAAGATCCGTTATATTCACCCCTCCACTTT. Protein: CASSQEDPLYSPLHF.

This clonotype came up a few times. This sequence joins TRBV19 and TRBJ2-1; tentative D call: TRBD1 (6 bases). The CDR3 is 12 amino acids. The V and J ends lost 7 bases and 9 bases respectively, with 13 bases between them. CDR1 LNHDA and CDR2 SQIVND come from the germline V gene (reference sequence). The DNA of the CDR3 is TGTGCCAGTACCCATAGGGGGAGTGAGCAGTTCTTC. Translated, it gives CASTHRGSEQFF.

This clonotype was counted only a few times. CDR3 loop: CATSRDFRDRAYEQYF. The CDR3 region has the DNA TGTGCCACCAGCAGAGATTTCCGGGACAGGGCCTACGAGCAGTACTTC. The chain combines TRBV15 with TRBJ2-7; 9 nucleotides agree with TRBD1. The CDR3 totals 16 residues. V lost 0 bases to trimming and J lost 2 bases; unmatched junction nucleotides: 5. CDR1 and CDR2 (germline): LNHNV, YYDKDF (reference sequence).

This clonotype has only one observation. The chain joins TRBV20-1 to TRBJ2-7, with D possibly TRBD2 on 6 matching bases. The germline V gene has CDR1 DFQATT and CDR2 SNEGSKA (reference sequence). The CDR3 totals 16 residues. V dropped 0 bases and J dropped 3 bases, with 18 bases sitting between them. The CDR3 bases are TGCAGTGCTAGAGATTACTCGGGAGCGCACCTCTACGAGCAGTACTTC. Protein sequence: CSARDYSGAHLYEQYF.

This clonotype was detected only a few times. The chain recombines TRBV21-1 with TRBJ2-1; TRBD1 was called by the table and not checked on the DNA. TRBV21-1 is termed a pseudogene. The CDR3 spans 18 residues. CDR3 sequence: CASSIFPRRTPDYNEQFF. DNA for the CDR3: TGTGCCAGCAGCATATTCCCCCGAAGGACACCGGATTACAATGAGCAGTTCTTC.

The chain uses TRBV7-9 and TRBJ2-1; 10 bases fit TRBD2. CDR1 is SEHNR, CDR2 FQNEAQ, per germline (reference sequence). The CDR3 sequence is 16 residues long. Unmatched junction bases numbered 6, after V lost 5 bases and J lost 2 bases. The CDR3 nucleotides are TGTGCCAGCAGCAGAACCGGGACTAGCGCCTACAATGAGCAGTTCTTC. It codes for CASSRTGTSAYNEQFF.

The rearrangement uses TRBV6-1 and TRBJ2-7; D not certain. Germline CDR1 and CDR2: MNHNS and SASEGT. This CDR3 has 10 residues. V lost 10 bases, J lost 1 base, and 5 bases lay in between. The CDR3: CATSSYEQYF. DNA for the CDR3: TGTGCCACCTCGTCCTACGAGCAGTACTTC.

This chain links TRBV4-3 with TRBJ2-3; 8 bases are a match to TRBD2. The CDR3 spans 20 residues. Germline loops: CDR1 LGHNA, CDR2 YSLEER. Unmatched junction bases numbered 15, after V lost 0 bases and J lost 1 base. The CDR3 here is CASSQETSGSQEWGTDTQYF. Written as DNA, the CDR3 is TGCGCCAGCAGCCAAGAAACTAGCGGTTCACAGGAGTGGGGCACAGATACGCAGTATTTT.

The chain carries TRBV9 and TRBJ2-3; D call uncertain. This CDR3 comprises 13 residues. CDR1 is SGDLS, CDR2 YYNGEE, per germline. V was cut by 3 bases and J by 0 bases, with 5 bases left in between. The CDR3 protein is CASSAYSTDTQYF. Here the CDR3 DNA reads TGTGCCAGCAGCGCCTATAGCACAGATACGCAGTATTTT.